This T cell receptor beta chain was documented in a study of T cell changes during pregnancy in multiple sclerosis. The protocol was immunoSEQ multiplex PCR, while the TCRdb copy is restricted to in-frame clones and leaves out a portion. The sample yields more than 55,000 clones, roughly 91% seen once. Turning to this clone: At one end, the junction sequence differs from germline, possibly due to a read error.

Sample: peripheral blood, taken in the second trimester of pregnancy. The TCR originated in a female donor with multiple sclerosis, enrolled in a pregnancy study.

CDR3 in DNA: TGTGCTAGCAGCTCCGGGACAGGGATGAATACGCAGTATTTT. Protein: CASSSGTGMNTQYF. This chain links TRBV7-7 with TRBJ2-3, with TRBD1 identical over 9 bases. Germline V lookup: CDR1 SSHAT, CDR2 FNYEAQ (reference sequence). The CDR3 runs 14 residues.